This T cell receptor beta chain is drawn from a study of identical twins (dated by TCRdb to 2016 to 2018). About the full investigation: To test whether fetal clonotypes persist, the study used deep sequencing on TCR alpha and beta repertoires from monozygotic twins, unrelated adults of various ages, and cord blood. Replicate twin experiments were performed at different times using different library preparation protocols to rule out contamination.

Receptor amplification or capture employed 5' RACE. Instrument on record: Illumina HiSeq 2000. Template switching introduced a universal primer binding site; the final cDNA contained a unique molecular identifier, enabling accurate counting of TCR cDNA molecules. First-strand cDNA for TCR alpha and beta chains was synthesized from specific primers in the conserved constant-segment region. To control for contamination, every cDNA library was double barcoded, receiving both a SMART-Mk sample barcode and Illumina barcodes. TruSeq adapter sequences, together with Illumina sample barcodes, were added in two successive PCR steps. TCR alpha and beta cDNA libraries were sequenced on the Illumina HiSeq platform with custom primers. The authors' pipeline ran thus. MiGEC processed the raw reads to extract unique molecular identifiers, while MiXCR was used to determine the CDR3 positions. Recombination models were inferred per individual with the repgenHMM and IGoR tools using an EM algorithm. Shared clonotypes were analyzed with the tcR package in R, and sharing was normalized by the product of cloneset sizes. To study raw recombination free of thymic and clonal selection effects, out-of-frame nonproductive sequences were analyzed. The public reads were reprocessed in TCRdb via fastp at Q25 and MiXCR, keeping in-frame beta chains. Every CDR3 protein is listed once, alongside the most common genes and DNA of its rows. For this entry, the V and J calls and clone size follow TCRdb and not the study's own pipeline. A total of around 670,000 distinct CDR3 sequences appear in this sample, roughly 6.2% of them only once. The ten largest clones represent about 2% of the sample.

All donors were healthy Caucasians. Three unrelated non-twin adults were additionally sequenced: a male aged 18 to 29, a male aged 50 to 59 and a female aged 50 to 59. Miltenyi CD45RO+ enrichment and human naive T-cell isolation kits were used to isolate memory (CD45RO+) and naive T cells from PBMC. Ten or more counts support this clonotype. Its antigen remains undetermined. No much larger clone exists at a distance of one base, and base qualities are not known. What the study reported, not specific to this receptor: A weaker excess of twin sharing was found in beta out-of-frame sequences because the signal-to-noise ratio was lowered by fewer shared sequences. Compared with coincidental sharing between unrelated individuals, out-of-frame TCR alpha sequences shared between twins had an excess of sequences with low generation probability. Conclusions relied on cross-sectional statistical analysis, since the same donors could not be followed over many years. Fewer insertions were carried by abundant cord blood beta clonotypes, a similar but weaker trend appeared in young adult naive repertoires, and no such trend appeared in memory repertoires. Recombination models systematically underestimated out-of-frame TCR alpha sharing in monozygotic twins but agreed with sharing between unrelated individuals. Invariant T cells such as MAIT and iNKT could partly confound zero-insertion analyses, although diverse VJ usage argued against such confounding for most clonotypes.

This clonotype was sampled from a man between 18 and 35 years old in good health. The specimen was naive T cells sorted from blood. The cell subset or site label here, explained by the study, means: cells isolated with a human naive T-cell isolation kit.

The nucleotide sequence reads TGTGCCAGCAGCCTTACAGGGGTCGGACAGCCCCAGCATTTT. Translated, it gives CASSLTGVGQPQHF. The rearrangement joined TRBV12-3 or TRBV12-4 to TRBJ1-5, with TRBD1 identical over 7 junction bases. V lost 6 bases and J lost 7 bases, and the count of bases not matched to a germline gene is 9. The CDR3 runs 14 amino acids, cysteine and phenylalanine included. Kept here is only the CDR3 DNA, which spans 42 bases and is read in frame from base 1.